This TCR beta chain was identified in a study of cytomegalovirus exposure and HLA in healthy donors. Regarding the study as a whole: Cytomegalovirus-associated TCR beta chains were listed, numbering 150 to 200.

CDR3 size: 16 residues. Germline V gives CDR1 ENHRY, CDR2 SYGVKD. With 1 base removed from V and 0 bases from J, the gap between germline ends came to 7 bases. About this clone itself: Antigen specificity is unknown.

Sequencing used immunoSEQ multiplex PCR; TCRdb keeps in-frame clones, though not all of them. This sample yields about 55,000 clones, of which 80% to 95% are seen a single time; around 2.9% belongs to the top ten. The sequencing input was PBMCs. The chain couples TRBV10-3 to TRBJ2-6; D perhaps matches TRBD1 (6 bases). The TCR comes from a man aged 18 to 30 in good health and CMV-seronegative. The CDR3 DNA sequence: TGTGCCATCAGTGAGTTAGGGGGCTCTGGGGCCAACGTCCTGACTTTC. This sequence encodes CAISELGGSGANVLTF.